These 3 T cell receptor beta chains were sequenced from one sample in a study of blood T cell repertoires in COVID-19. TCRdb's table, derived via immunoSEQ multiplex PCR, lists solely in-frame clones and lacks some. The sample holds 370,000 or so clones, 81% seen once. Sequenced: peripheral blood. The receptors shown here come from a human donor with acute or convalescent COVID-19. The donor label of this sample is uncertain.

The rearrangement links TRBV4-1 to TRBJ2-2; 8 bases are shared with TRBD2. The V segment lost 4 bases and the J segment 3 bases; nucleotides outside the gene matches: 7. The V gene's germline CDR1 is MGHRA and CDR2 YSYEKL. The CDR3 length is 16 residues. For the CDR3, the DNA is TGCGCCAGCAGCCGAAGGGCAGCGGGAGACACCGGGGAGCTGTTTTTT. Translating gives CASSRRAAGDTGELFF.

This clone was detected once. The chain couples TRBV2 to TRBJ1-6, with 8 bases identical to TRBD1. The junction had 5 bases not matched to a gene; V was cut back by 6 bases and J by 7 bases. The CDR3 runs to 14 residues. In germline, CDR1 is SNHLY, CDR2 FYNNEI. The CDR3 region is CASSPTGDNSPLHF. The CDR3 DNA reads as TGTGCCAGCAGCCCGACAGGGGACAATTCACCCCTCCACTTT. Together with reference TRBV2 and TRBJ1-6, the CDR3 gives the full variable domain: EPEVTQTPSHQVTQMGQEVILRCVPISNHLYFYWYRQILGQKVEFLVSFYNNEISEKSEIFDDQFSVERPDGSNFTLKIRSTKLEDSAMYFCASSPTGDNSPLHFGNGTRLTVT.

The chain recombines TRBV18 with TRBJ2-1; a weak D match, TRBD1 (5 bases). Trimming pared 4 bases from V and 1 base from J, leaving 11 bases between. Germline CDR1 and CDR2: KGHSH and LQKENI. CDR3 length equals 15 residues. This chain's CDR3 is CASSQGPKSYNEQFF. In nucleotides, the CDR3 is TGTGCCAGCTCACAGGGGCCGAAATCCTACAATGAGCAGTTCTTC. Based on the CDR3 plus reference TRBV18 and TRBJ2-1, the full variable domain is NAGVMQNPRHLVRRRGQEARLRCSPMKGHSHVYWYRQLPEEGLKFMVYLQKENIIDESGMPKERFSAEFPKEGPSILRIQQVVRGDSAAYFCASSQGPKSYNEQFFGPGTRLTVL.